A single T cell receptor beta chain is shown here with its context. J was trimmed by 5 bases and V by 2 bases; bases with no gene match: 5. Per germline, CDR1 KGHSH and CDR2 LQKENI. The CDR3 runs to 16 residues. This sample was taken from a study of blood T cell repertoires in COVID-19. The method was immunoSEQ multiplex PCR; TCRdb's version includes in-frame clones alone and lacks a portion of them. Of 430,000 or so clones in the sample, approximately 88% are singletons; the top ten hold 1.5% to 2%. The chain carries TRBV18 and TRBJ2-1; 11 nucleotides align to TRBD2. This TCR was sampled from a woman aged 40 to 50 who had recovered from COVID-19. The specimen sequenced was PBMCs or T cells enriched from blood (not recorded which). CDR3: CASSPNSGRGNNEQFF. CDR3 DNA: TGTGCCAGCTCACCAAATAGCGGGAGGGGGAACAATGAGCAGTTCTTC.